Below, 3 T cell receptor beta chains from the same sample are listed, as sequenced in a study of shared clonotypes between healthy human individuals. Data came from immunoSEQ multiplex PCR; TCRdb stores just in-frame clones and leaves some out. The table includes a few million clones, 80% to 95% detected once. The source material was naive CD4+ T cells from PBMCs. Subset noted: CD45RA+ positively selected. These TCRs come from a young man in good health. Some clones in this sample may be carry-over from other donors' samples.

The chain employs TRBV4-3 and TRBJ2-2, with 14 bases identical to TRBD2. This CDR3 spans 18 amino acids. The germline V gene encodes CDR1 LGHNA and CDR2 YSLEER. J was trimmed by 1 base and V by 3 bases; bases with no gene match: 4. The CDR3 is CASSQETSGRGNTGELFF. As DNA, the CDR3 is TGCGCCAGCAGCCAGGAGACTAGCGGGAGGGGGAACACCGGGGAGCTGTTTTTT.

The rearrangement links TRBV5-1 to TRBJ2-4; D gene unclear. CDR3 size: 14 residues. Per the germline V gene, CDR1 is SGHRS and CDR2 is YFSETQ. With 0 bases removed from V and 6 bases from J, the gap between germline ends came to 10 bases. The CDR3 DNA sequence: TGCGCCAGCAGCTTGGGAGGCCCTGGAAACATTCAGTACTTC. Amino acids: CASSLGGPGNIQYF.

V gene TRBV20-1 combines with J gene TRBJ2-7; TRBD2 matches 7 bases. Germline V gives CDR1 DFQATT, CDR2 SNEGSKA (reference sequence). CDR3 length equals 11 residues. With 8 bases clipped from V and 5 bases from J, the junction kept 6 bases outside the gene matches. The CDR3 coding sequence is TGCAGTTGGGAGGGTTCCCACGAGCAGTACTTC. It specifies CSWEGSHEQYF.